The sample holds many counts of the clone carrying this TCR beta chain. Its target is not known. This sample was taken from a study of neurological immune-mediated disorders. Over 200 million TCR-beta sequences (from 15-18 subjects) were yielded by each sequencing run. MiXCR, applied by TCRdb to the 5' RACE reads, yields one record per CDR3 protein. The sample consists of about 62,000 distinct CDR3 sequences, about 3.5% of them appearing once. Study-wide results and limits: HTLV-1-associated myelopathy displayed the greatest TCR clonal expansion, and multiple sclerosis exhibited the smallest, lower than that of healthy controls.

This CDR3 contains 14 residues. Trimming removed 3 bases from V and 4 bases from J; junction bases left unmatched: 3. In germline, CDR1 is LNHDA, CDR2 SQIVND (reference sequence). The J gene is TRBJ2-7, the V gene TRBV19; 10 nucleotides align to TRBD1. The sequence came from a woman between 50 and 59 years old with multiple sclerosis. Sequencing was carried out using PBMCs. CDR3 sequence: CASSMGDRGYEQYF. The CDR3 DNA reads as TGTGCCAGTAGTATGGGGGACAGGGGTTACGAGCAGTACTTC. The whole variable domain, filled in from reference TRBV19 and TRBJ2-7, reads DGGITQSPKYLFRKEGQNVTLSCEQNLNHDAMYWYRQDPGQGLRLIYYSQIVNDFQKGDIAEGYSVSREKKESFPLTVTSAQKNPTAFYLCASSMGDRGYEQYFGPGTRLTVT.